Listed below are T cell receptor beta chains from one sample, sequenced in a study of T cells in localized non-small cell lung cancer. This table comes from immunoSEQ multiplex PCR, and its TCRdb copy is limited to in-frame clones, with some not included. The table records 35,000 to 40,000 clones, around 86% of them present only once. The sample consisted of peripheral blood, taken before any cancer treatment. The receptors come from a man aged 40 to 75 with stage I lung adenocarcinoma. Each CDR3 is given with its conserved first and last residue. A D gene is named only where the DNA matches it firmly. Rows give clone size only sometimes, using once, few, many, or a class for an expanded clone.

j_call v_call clone_size d_call cdr3_aa cdr3_nt
TRBJ2-7 TRBV29-1 few . CSVVTGSSYEQYF TGCAGCGTTGTGACGGGAAGCTCCTACGAGCAGTACTTC
TRBJ2-7 TRBV9 few . CASSVAVSSYEQYF TGTGCCAGCAGCGTAGCGGTGAGCTCCTACGAGCAGTACTTC
TRBJ2-3 TRBV10-3 . TRBD2 CAISESTVWGGTSTDTQYF TGTGCCATCAGTGAGTCGACGGTCTGGGGGGGGACTAGCACAGATACGCAGTATTTT
TRBJ2-7 TRBV28 . . CASSLPSGHTGEQYF TGTGCCAGCAGTCTACCCTCCGGACACACGGGCGAGCAGTACTTC
TRBJ2-3 TRBV6-1 . . CASKKEADTQYF TGTGCCAGCAAGAAGGAAGCAGATACGCAGTATTTT
TRBJ1-2 TRBV28 . TRBD1 CASSLGGTVNGYTF TGTGCCAGCAGTTTAGGGGGGACAGTAAATGGCTACACCTTC
TRBJ2-2 TRBV7-9 . . CASTPTSSARSGELFF TGTGCCAGCACTCCCACAAGCTCTGCCAGGTCGGGGGAGCTGTTTTTT
TRBJ2-7 TRBV7-9 . . CASSRSQNEQYF TGTGCCAGCAGCCGAAGCCAGAACGAGCAGTACTTC
TRBJ2-7 TRBV5-1 . TRBD2 CASSLGLVGGRYEQYF TGCGCCAGCAGCTTGGGATTGGTGGGAGGGCGGTACGAGCAGTACTTC
TRBJ2-7 TRBV18 . . CASSPEQISYEQYF TGTGCCAGCTCACCGGAACAGATCTCCTACGAGCAGTACTTC
TRBJ2-2 TRBV7-9 once . CASSFGLSNTGELFF TGTGCCAGCAGCTTCGGACTCTCGAACACCGGGGAGCTGTTTTTT
TRBJ2-7 TRBV4-2 . . CASSQTGYEQYF TGTGCCAGCAGCCAGACTGGTTACGAGCAGTACTTC
TRBJ2-1 TRBV4-2 . . CASSQDLGYSSYNEQFF TGTGCCAGCAGCCAAGACTTGGGATATTCCTCCTACAATGAGCAGTTCTTC
TRBJ2-2 TRBV27 . TRBD1 CASSLWPPTGGELFF TGTGCCAGCAGTTTATGGCCCCCTACAGGGGGCGAGCTGTTTTTT
TRBJ1-2 TRBV5-1 . . CASSLGQDYGYTF TGCGCCAGCAGCTTGGGGCAGGACTATGGCTACACCTTC
TRBJ2-1 TRBV29-1 . TRBD1 CSVVTGVGYNEQFF TGCAGCGTGGTCACAGGGGTAGGATACAATGAGCAGTTCTTC
TRBJ2-5 TRBV5-1 . TRBD2 CASRGLAGVEETQYF TGCGCCAGCAGGGGACTAGCGGGAGTAGAGGAGACCCAGTACTTC
TRBJ1-2 TRBV29-1 . . CSLLGRGTNGYTF TGCAGCCTCCTAGGGCGGGGCACTAATGGCTACACCTTC
TRBJ2-7 TRBV18 . . CASSQGHEQYF TGTGCCAGCTCACAGGGGCACGAGCAGTACTTC
TRBJ1-1 TRBV2 . . CASDVQGRNTEAFF TGTGCCAGCGACGTACAGGGTAGAAACACTGAAGCTTTCTTT
TRBJ2-7 TRBV6-6 . TRBD2 CASSYEAGRASYEQYF TGTGCCAGCAGTTACGAGGCCGGGAGGGCCTCCTACGAGCAGTACTTC
TRBJ1-5 TRBV5-8 . . CASSLAAVNQPQHF TGTGCCAGCAGCTTGGCGGCAGTCAATCAGCCCCAGCATTTT
TRBJ2-2 TRBV9 . TRBD1 CASSVRRDRANTGELFF TGTGCCAGCAGCGTAAGGCGGGACAGGGCAAACACCGGGGAGCTGTTTTTT
TRBJ1-2 TRBV4-3 . . CASSQDRGGGYTF TGCGCCAGCAGCCAAGACCGGGGAGGTGGCTACACCTTC
TRBJ2-1 TRBV29-1 . TRBD2 CSVEVLAGGEQFF TGCAGCGTTGAGGTACTAGCGGGAGGTGAGCAGTTCTTC
TRBJ1-1 TRBV5-1 . . CASSLAMQMNTEAFF TGCGCCAGCAGCTTGGCCATGCAGATGAACACTGAAGCTTTCTTT
TRBJ2-7 TRBV27 . TRBD1 CASSLFGTAFSEQYF TGTGCCAGCAGTTTATTCGGGACAGCTTTTAGCGAGCAGTACTTC
TRBJ2-2 TRBV2 . TRBD1 CASSGTGPGELFF TGTGCCAGCAGTGGGACAGGTCCCGGGGAGCTGTTTTTT
TRBJ1-6 TRBV2 . . CASAGDTRSPLHF TGTGCCAGCGCAGGGGACACTCGTTCACCCCTCCACTTT
TRBJ2-3 TRBV5-1 . TRBD2 CASSLNEVGGPTDTQYF TGCGCCAGCAGCTTGAATGAGGTGGGAGGGCCAACAGATACGCAGTATTTT
TRBJ1-2 TRBV10-3 . TRBD1 CAIMIRTGADYGYTF TGTGCCATCATGATTAGGACAGGGGCGGACTATGGCTACACCTTC
TRBJ1-5 TRBV29-1 . . CSVEVPPGDHSSGNQPQHF TGCAGCGTTGAAGTTCCCCCGGGGGACCACTCTTCGGGCAATCAGCCCCAGCATTTT
TRBJ2-2 TRBV7-2 . TRBD2 CASSLRREAGTGELFF TGTGCCAGCAGCTTAAGGCGGGAGGCGGGCACCGGGGAGCTGTTTTTT
TRBJ1-2 TRBV28 few . CASSWGALRGYTF TGTGCCAGCAGTTGGGGGGCTCTACGGGGCTACACCTTC
TRBJ2-5 TRBV4-3 . . CASSQEPSLTGLQYF TGCGCCAGCAGCCAAGAGCCCTCCCTAACAGGGCTCCAGTACTTC
TRBJ2-1 TRBV7-2 . . CASSLDRGGNEQFF TGTGCCAGCAGCTTAGATCGGGGTGGCAATGAGCAGTTCTTC
TRBJ2-1 TRBV11-2 few TRBD2 CASSQLSGRDNEQFF TGTGCCAGCAGCCAACTTAGCGGGAGAGACAATGAGCAGTTCTTC
TRBJ2-7 TRBV18 . . CASSPSGGYEQYF TGTGCCAGCTCACCATCGGGCGGATACGAGCAGTACTTC
TRBJ1-2 TRBV7-6 . . CASSLGFGNGYTF TGTGCCAGCAGCTTAGGCTTCGGGAATGGCTACACCTTC
TRBJ1-1 TRBV9 . . CASSRGGLNTEAFF TGTGCCAGCAGCAGGGGGGGTCTGAACACTGAAGCTTTCTTT
TRBJ2-7 TRBV29-1 . TRBD1 CSVGQGRSSYEQYF TGCAGCGTGGGACAGGGTAGGAGCTCCTACGAGCAGTACTTC
TRBJ1-2 TRBV15 . . CATSRDQTGRDGYTF TGTGCCACCAGCAGAGATCAGACAGGCCGAGATGGCTACACCTTC
TRBJ1-2 TRBV7-2 . . CASNFGGFYGYTF TGTGCCAGCAACTTTGGAGGGTTTTACGGCTACACCTTC
TRBJ2-5 TRBV5-4 . . CASSFVQNQETQYF TGTGCCAGCAGCTTTGTACAGAACCAAGAGACCCAGTACTTC
TRBJ2-7 TRBV9 . . CASSVFQASEQYF TGTGCCAGCAGCGTTTTCCAGGCCAGCGAGCAGTACTTC
TRBJ2-5 TRBV2 . TRBD1 CASTKWPPGQGLRETQYF TGTGCCAGCACTAAATGGCCGCCGGGACAGGGCCTCCGGGAGACCCAGTACTTC
TRBJ1-2 TRBV4-1 once . CASSPLMSSGHYGYTF TGCGCCAGCAGCCCCCTCATGTCGTCAGGACACTATGGCTACACCTTC
TRBJ2-7 TRBV28 . TRBD1 CASSTGVKTYEQYF TGTGCCAGCAGCACAGGGGTTAAAACCTACGAGCAGTACTTC
TRBJ2-5 TRBV29-1 . . CSIGPQETQYF TGCAGTATCGGCCCCCAAGAGACCCAGTACTTC
TRBJ2-2 TRBV7-2 . TRBD2 CASSLVGLAGNTGELFF TGTGCCAGCAGCTTAGTCGGATTAGCGGGGAACACCGGGGAGCTGTTTTTT
TRBJ2-7 TRBV15 . TRBD1 CATSRGRDRAYEQYF TGTGCCACCAGCAGAGGCCGGGACAGGGCCTACGAGCAGTACTTC
TRBJ1-1 TRBV4-2 . . CASSQVSEAEAFF TGTGCCAGCAGCCAAGTTTCCGAAGCTGAAGCTTTCTTT
TRBJ2-3 TRBV11-2 . . CASSLDPGVATQYF TGTGCCAGCAGCTTAGATCCAGGAGTAGCGACGCAGTATTTT
TRBJ1-1 TRBV2 . . CASTPQGEAFF TGTGCCAGCACCCCACAGGGTGAAGCTTTCTTT
TRBJ2-2 TRBV7-9 . . CASSFTTAYTGELFF TGTGCCAGCAGCTTTACGACAGCCTACACCGGGGAGCTGTTTTTT
TRBJ1-1 TRBV28 few TRBD1 CASSPQGAHDTEAFF TGTGCCAGCAGCCCCCAGGGGGCCCATGACACTGAAGCTTTCTTT
TRBJ1-1 TRBV19 . TRBD1 CASSIRDRNTEAFF TGTGCCAGTAGTATTCGGGACAGGAACACTGAAGCTTTCTTT
TRBJ1-5 TRBV4-2 . . CASSQGGIQPQHF TGTGCCAGCAGCCAAGGGGGAATCCAGCCCCAGCATTTT
TRBJ2-7 TRBV2 . TRBD1 CASSTGTGGGEQYF TGTGCCAGCAGTACCGGGACAGGGGGCGGCGAGCAGTACTTC
TRBJ2-5 TRBV19 . . CASSMDGAVTQYF TGTGCCAGTAGTATGGACGGAGCGGTGACCCAGTACTTC